This T cell receptor (beta chain) was documented in a study of CD8 T cells in ankylosing spondylitis. This clonotype was seen many times. The antigen is not known. Trimming stripped 1 base from V and 3 bases from J, with 3 bases between. The CDR3 loop spans 12 amino acids. The germline CDR1 and CDR2 sequences are SGHTA and FQGNSA. Quantitative 5'-RACE with molecular barcodes produced the TCR beta libraries. TCRdb reprocessed the 5' RACE reads with MiXCR, giving one entry per CDR3 protein. The sample yields about 400,000 distinct CDR3 sequences, 20% to 25% seen once. Whole-study results and caveats: A TCR beta motif of fewer than 10 highly homologous variants seemed to mark ankylosing spondylitis blood. Both synovial fluid and blood in reactive arthritis had previously been reported to carry some motif variants.

The chain employs TRBV7-2 and TRBJ2-5; D ambiguous. Source material: blood, either unsorted or a sorted T cell fraction (not recorded which). The TCR originated in a male donor with ankylosing spondylitis. This CDR3 reads CASSLVEETQYF. The CDR3 DNA reads TGTGCCAGCAGCTTAGTTGAAGAGACCCAGTACTTC.